What follows are 24 T cell receptor beta chains derived from one specimen sequenced in a study of CD8 T cells in Susac syndrome. The authors reverse transcribed roughly 0.5 to 1 ug RNA with random hexamers. TCRdb re-called the immunoSEQ multiplex PCR reads through MiXCR, storing one row per CDR3 protein. Among about 71,000 distinct CDR3 sequences listed, 96% were seen once. Material: CD4+ T cells from PBMCs. All receptors come from a human donor with multiple sclerosis.

The V gene is TRBV15, the J gene TRBJ1-2; D ambiguous. In germline, CDR1 is LNHNV, CDR2 YYDKDF (reference sequence). V lost 5 bases and J lost 7, with 17 bases in between. There are 14 residues in the CDR3. CDR3 protein: CATSDGSIGFGYTF. The CDR3 region has the DNA TGTGCCACCAGCGATGGGTCCATTGGTTTTGGCTACACCTTC.

This CDR3 is CASSSTGTGKETQYF. The CDR3 nucleotides are TGCGCCAGCAGCTCTACCGGGACAGGGAAGGAGACCCAGTACTTC. The chain links TRBV5-1 to TRBJ2-5; TRBD1 agrees at 9 bases. The CDR3 runs 15 residues. The J segment lost 5 bases and the V segment lost 3 bases, leaving 8 bases of the junction unmatched. Germline V gene lookup returns CDR1 SGHRS and CDR2 YFSETQ.

The J gene is TRBJ2-7, the V gene TRBV5-1; 7 bases map to TRBD1. V shed 4 bases and J 7 bases; nucleotides not matched to a gene: 8. CDR3 length equals 13 residues. Germline V gene lookup returns CDR1 SGHRS and CDR2 YFSETQ. CDR3 sequence: CASSPKQGWEQYF. Here the CDR3 DNA reads TGCGCCAGCAGCCCAAAACAGGGGTGGGAGCAGTACTTC. The full variable domain, rest sourced from reference TRBV5-1 and TRBJ2-7, is KAGVTQTPRYLIKTRGQQVTLSCSPISGHRSVSWYQQTPGQGLQFLFEYFSETQRNKGNFPGRFSGRQFSNSRSEMNVSTLELGDSALYLCASSPKQGWEQYFGPGTRLTVT.

This sequence joins TRBV5-1 and TRBJ1-6; unclear D gene. V lost 0 bases to trimming and J lost 6 bases, with 10 bases between them. The germline V gene encodes CDR1 SGHRS and CDR2 YFSETQ. This CDR3 spans 15 amino acids. CDR3 in DNA: TGCGCCAGCAGCTTGGACTGGGCGGCTAATTCACCCCTCCACTTT. It codes for CASSLDWAANSPLHF.

V is TRBV4-1 and J is TRBJ1-5, with D tentatively TRBD1 (6 bases). The CDR3 runs 20 residues. The ends were cut back, 3 bases at V and 0 bases at J, with 24 bases in the middle. Germline V gene lookup returns CDR1 MGHRA and CDR2 YSYEKL. The CDR3 reads CASSHRLSGQLSFSNQPQHF. The CDR3 region has the DNA TGCGCCAGCAGCCATAGACTATCAGGACAGCTATCCTTTAGCAATCAGCCCCAGCATTTT.

This chain uses TRBV7-8 with TRBJ2-7; TRBD1 matches 8 bases. The V gene's germline CDR1 is SGHVS and CDR2 FQNEAQ. The CDR3 runs 15 residues. J lost 3 bases, V lost 5 bases, and 9 bases had no gene match. CDR3 in amino acids: CASSLWTGPDYEQYF. The CDR3 DNA is TGTGCCAGCAGCCTATGGACAGGGCCCGACTACGAGCAGTACTTC.

This chain joins TRBV3-1 and TRBJ2-1; no definite D call. Trimming removed 3 bases from V and 2 bases from J, with 5 bases in between. The CDR3 is 13 residues long. Germline CDR1 and CDR2: LGHDT and YNNKEL (reference sequence). This chain's CDR3 is CASSQGTYNEQFF. In nucleotides, the CDR3 is TGTGCCAGCAGCCAGGGAACCTACAATGAGCAGTTCTTC.

This chain uses TRBV19 with TRBJ2-3, with 7 bases fitting TRBD2. Germline loops: CDR1 LNHDA, CDR2 SQIVND (reference sequence). J lost 2 bases, V lost 6 bases, and 8 bases had no gene match. The CDR3 consists of 15 residues. The CDR3 region has the DNA TGTGCCAGTAGGGGAGCGGGGAGGCCCACAGATACGCAGTATTTT. Translation: CASRGAGRPTDTQYF.

This chain links TRBV13 with TRBJ2-5; D is unclear. The CDR3 has 13 residues. V lost 2 bases and J lost 2, with 6 bases in between. Per germline, CDR1 PRHDT and CDR2 FYEKMQ (reference sequence). The CDR3 bases are TGTGCCAGCAGCTTAAGAGAACAAGAGACCCAGTACTTC. Its translation is CASSLREQETQYF.

The chain employs TRBV24-1 and TRBJ2-7; 7 bases map to TRBD2. The trim removed 1 base at V and 9 bases at J, leaving 2 bases unmatched. The germline gives CDR1 KGHDR, CDR2 SFDVKD. The CDR3 spans 12 residues. The chain's CDR3 is CATSDFGGRQYF. The CDR3 nucleotides read TGTGCCACCAGTGATTTCGGGGGGAGGCAGTACTTC.

This rearrangement joins TRBV7-3 to TRBJ2-7; 10 nucleotides line up with TRBD1. This CDR3 is 14 amino acids long. Germline CDR1 reads SGHTA; CDR2 reads FQGTGA. V lost 5 bases, J lost 2 bases, and 3 bases stayed unmatched. The CDR3 DNA reads as TGTGCCAGCAGCCCGGGACAGGGGCCCTACGAGCAGTACTTC. This codes for CASSPGQGPYEQYF.

The rearrangement joins TRBV2 to TRBJ1-6, with a weak D call TRBD1 (5 bases). This CDR3 spans 16 amino acids. Germline V gene data show CDR1 as SNHLY and CDR2 as FYNNEI. Trimming pared 6 bases from V and 0 bases from J, leaving 12 bases between. The CDR3 bases are TGTGCCAGCAGGCATCAGGGAACCTCCTATAATTCACCCCTCCACTTT. Translating gives CASRHQGTSYNSPLHF.

The chain has TRBV20-1 and TRBJ2-7, with 12 nucleotides matching TRBD1. Per the germline V gene, CDR1 is DFQATT and CDR2 is SNEGSKA (reference sequence). The length of the CDR3 is 14 residues. V lost 5 bases and J lost 7; bases outside the gene matches: 9. The CDR3 nucleotides read TGCAGTGCTGAGACGGGACAGGGGGCCAGGGAGCAGTACTTC. This gives the protein CSAETGQGAREQYF.

The CDR3 sequence: CAIKAGQGANPNTEAFF. Written as DNA, the CDR3 is TGTGCCATCAAGGCGGGACAGGGGGCGAACCCGAACACTGAAGCTTTCTTT. This chain uses TRBV10-3 with TRBJ1-1; TRBD1 aligns across 12 bases. The CDR3 sequence is 17 residues long. Trimming took 7 bases from V and 1 from J; bases not matched to a gene: 10. The germline CDR1 and CDR2 sequences are ENHRY and SYGVKD.

The genes are TRBV3-1 and TRBJ2-3; 9 bases fit TRBD2. The CDR3 runs to 16 residues. After removal of 1 base from V and 1 base from J, the junction contained 3 bases not matched to a gene. CDR1 LGHDT and CDR2 YNNKEL come from the germline V gene (reference sequence). CDR3 protein: CASSQAIAGGTDTQYF. The CDR3 DNA is TGTGCCAGCAGCCAAGCTATAGCGGGGGGCACAGATACGCAGTATTTT.

The rearrangement links TRBV7-2 to TRBJ1-6; tentative D call: TRBD1 (6 bases). V was pared by 0 bases and J by 5 bases, with 11 bases between. The CDR3 contains 16 residues. The germline CDR1 and CDR2 sequences are SGHTA and FQGNSA. CDR3 sequence: CASSLAGGRNNSPLHF. The DNA for the CDR3 is TGTGCCAGCAGCTTAGCGGGGGGCAGGAATAATTCACCCCTCCACTTT.

The V call is TRBV29-1, the J call TRBJ2-2; 13 nucleotides agree with TRBD2. J lost 6 bases, V lost 5 bases, and 6 bases had no gene match. Germline V gene data show CDR1 as SQVTM and CDR2 as ANQGSEA. The CDR3 runs 15 residues. The CDR3 nucleotides read TGCAGCGTTCTACTAGCGGGGGGGCCGTCCGGGGAGCTGTTTTTT. Its protein is CSVLLAGGPSGELFF.

The rearrangement uses TRBV30 and TRBJ1-1; D unresolved. In germline, CDR1 is GTSNPN, CDR2 SVGIG (reference sequence). The ends were cut back, 4 bases at V and 2 bases at J, with 8 bases in the middle. The CDR3 contains 12 residues. In DNA, the CDR3 is TGTGCCTGGAATGATGGAAACACTGAAGCTTTCTTT. It translates to CAWNDGNTEAFF.

CDR3 protein: CSARTGDEQYF. The CDR3 region has the DNA TGCAGTGCCAGGACAGGGGACGAGCAGTACTTC. The gene calls are TRBV20-1 and TRBJ2-7; TRBD1 matches 9 bases. CDR1 DFQATT and CDR2 SNEGSKA come from the germline V gene (reference sequence). The CDR3 sequence is 11 residues long. V shed 6 bases, J shed 5 bases, and the junction held 2 bases outside the gene matches.

V and J are TRBV29-1 and TRBJ1-5; 8 nucleotides match TRBD1. V trimming: 7 bases; J trimming: 5 bases; junction bases outside the gene matches: 4. Germline CDR1 reads SQVTM; CDR2 reads ANQGSEA. CDR3 size: 12 residues. CDR3 sequence (DNA): TGCAGCGCAGGACAGGGCGATCAGCCCCAGCATTTT. It is translated as CSAGQGDQPQHF.

The chain has TRBV9 and TRBJ2-3; 11 bases line up with TRBD2. The length of the CDR3 is 16 residues. Germline V gene lookup returns CDR1 SGDLS and CDR2 YYNGEE. Trimming cost V 1 base and J 2 bases; bases outside gene matches: 3. CDR3 sequence reads: CASSVLAGGFTDTQYF. DNA of the CDR3: TGTGCCAGCAGCGTACTAGCGGGGGGATTCACAGATACGCAGTATTTT. The whole variable domain, remainder taken from reference TRBV9 and TRBJ2-3, is DSGVTQTPKHLITATGQRVTLRCSPRSGDLSVYWYQQSLDQGLQFLIQYYNGEERAKGNILERFSAQQFPDLHSELNLSSLELGDSALYFCASSVLAGGFTDTQYFGPGTRLTVL.

V and J are TRBV4-3 and TRBJ1-6; D call uncertain. This CDR3 comprises 19 residues. Germline CDR1 LGHNA, CDR2 YSLEER. Trimming took off 0 bases at V and 6 bases at J, with 21 bases between the two ends. CDR3 region: CASSQDPLPPRPTNSPLHF. The CDR3 region has the DNA TGCGCCAGCAGCCAAGATCCCCTCCCGCCCAGACCCACTAATTCACCCCTCCACTTT.

The chain is built from TRBV30 and TRBJ1-5; D not resolved. Germline CDR1 and CDR2: GTSNPN and SVGIG (reference sequence). The CDR3 has 13 residues. The ends were cut back, 2 bases at V and 2 bases at J, with 7 bases in the middle. DNA for the CDR3: TGTGCCTGGAGTAGCCAAGGCAATCAGCCCCAGCATTTT. Amino acids: CAWSSQGNQPQHF. The full variable domain, its missing parts supplied by reference TRBV30 and TRBJ1-5, is SQTIHQWPATLVQPVGSPLSLECTVEGTSNPNLYWYRQAAGRGLQLLFYSVGIGQISSEVPQNLSASRPQDRQFILSSKKLLLSDSGFYLCAWSSQGNQPQHFGDGTRLSIL.

CDR3 nucleotide sequence: TGCGCCAGCAGCTTGGCCGAGTCCTACACCGGGGAGCTGTTTTTT. This encodes CASSLAESYTGELFF. The V and J genes are TRBV5-1 and TRBJ2-2; unclear D gene. There are 15 residues in the CDR3. V gave up 0 bases and J gave up 3 bases, with 9 bases separating them. Germline V CDR1 and CDR2: SGHRS, YFSETQ.